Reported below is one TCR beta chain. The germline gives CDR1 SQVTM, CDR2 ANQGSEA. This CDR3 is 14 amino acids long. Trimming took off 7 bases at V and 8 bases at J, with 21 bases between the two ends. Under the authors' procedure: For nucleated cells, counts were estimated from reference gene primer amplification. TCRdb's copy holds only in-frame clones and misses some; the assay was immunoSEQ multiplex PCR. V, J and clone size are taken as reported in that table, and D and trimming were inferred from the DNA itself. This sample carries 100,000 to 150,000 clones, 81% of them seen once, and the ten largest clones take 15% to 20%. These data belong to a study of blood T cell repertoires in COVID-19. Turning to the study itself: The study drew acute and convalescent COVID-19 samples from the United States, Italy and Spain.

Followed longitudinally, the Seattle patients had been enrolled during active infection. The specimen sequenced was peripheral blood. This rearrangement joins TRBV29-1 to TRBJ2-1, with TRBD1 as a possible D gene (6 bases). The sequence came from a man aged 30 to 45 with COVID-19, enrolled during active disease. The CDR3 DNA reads TGCAGCGCCGTAACTAGTAATGGGGGCTATGAGCAGTTCTTC. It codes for CSAVTSNGGYEQFF.